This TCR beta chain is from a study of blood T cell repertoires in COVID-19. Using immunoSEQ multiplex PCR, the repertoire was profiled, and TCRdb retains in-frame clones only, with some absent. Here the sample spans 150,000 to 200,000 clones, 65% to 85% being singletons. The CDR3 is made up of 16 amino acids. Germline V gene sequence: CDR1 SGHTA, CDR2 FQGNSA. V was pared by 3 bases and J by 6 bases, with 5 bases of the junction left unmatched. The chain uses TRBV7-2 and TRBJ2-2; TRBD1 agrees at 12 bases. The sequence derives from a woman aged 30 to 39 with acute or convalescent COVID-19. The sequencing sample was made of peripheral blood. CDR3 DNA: TGTGCCAGCAGCTTTCGGGACAGGGGGCTCGCCGGGGAGCTGTTTTTT. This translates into CASSFRDRGLAGELFF. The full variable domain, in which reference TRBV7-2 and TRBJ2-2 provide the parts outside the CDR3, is GAGVSQSPSNKVTEKGKDVELRCDPISGHTALYWYRQSLGQGLEFLIYFQGNSAPDKSGLPSDRFSAERTGGSVSTLTIQRTQQEDSAVYLCASSFRDRGLAGELFFGEGSRLTVL.